This T cell receptor (beta chain) derives from a study of shared clonotypes between healthy human individuals. Some clones are missing from TCRdb's copy, which holds only in-frame ones; the method was immunoSEQ multiplex PCR. The data hold about 2.4 million clones, with roughly 93% observed a single time. V lost 1 base and J 7 bases, leaving 17 bases between the germline ends. CDR1 and CDR2 from the germline V gene are SGHKS and YYEKEE (reference sequence). The CDR3 loop spans 15 amino acids. Recent acute infections and vaccinations were absent in the healthy HIV-negative adult donors. The sequenced material came from naive CD4+ T cells from PBMCs. Subset here: CD45RA+ positively selected. This receptor was taken from a man aged 18-30 years in good health. Some clones in this sample may be carry-over from other donors' samples. The V call is TRBV5-5, the J call TRBJ1-2; D may be TRBD1 (5 bases). The CDR3 coding sequence is TGTGCCAGCAGCTTGACCCCCGACAGCGTCTCTGGCTACACCTTC. This codes for CASSLTPDSVSGYTF.